The 28 T cell receptor beta chains listed next were all sequenced from one sample in a study of identical twins. MiXCR, run by TCRdb on the 5' RACE reads, gives a single entry per CDR3 protein. Here the sample spans around 250,000 distinct CDR3 sequences, about 7.3% being singletons. These sequences were also reported in another study, on yellow fever vaccine responses in identical twins.

Sequencing was performed on memory (CD45RO+) T cells sorted from blood. The receptor source for this set is a woman younger than 30 in good health.

The rearrangement links TRBV4-2 to TRBJ2-5; D is ambiguous. Trimming took off 0 bases at V and 3 bases at J, with 5 bases between the two ends. The CDR3 length is 13 residues. Germline loops: CDR1 LGHNA, CDR2 YNFKEQ. The CDR3 is CASSQDLEETQYF. The CDR3 coding sequence is TGTGCCAGCAGCCAAGATCTAGAAGAGACCCAGTACTTC.

This clonotype was detected ten times or more. The rearrangement uses TRBV10-3 and TRBJ2-7, with D possibly matching TRBD2 (6 bases). This CDR3 has 17 amino acids. Germline CDR1 is ENHRY and CDR2 is SYGVKD. Trimming left V 0 bases short and J 3 bases short, with 18 bases between. The CDR3 loop is CAISESKGGNIGYEQYF. The CDR3, as DNA: TGTGCCATCAGTGAGTCGAAGGGCGGGAACATCGGCTACGAGCAGTACTTC.

The chain is built from TRBV28 and TRBJ2-3; 9 bases are shared with TRBD2. This CDR3 region has 18 residues. The junction had 12 bases not matched to a gene; V was cut back by 2 bases and J by 3 bases. Germline CDR1 MDHEN, CDR2 SYDVKM. The CDR3 region is CASSLGLEAGGRTDTQYF. The CDR3, as DNA: TGTGCCAGCAGTTTAGGCCTGGAGGCGGGGGGGCGGACAGATACGCAGTATTTT. Full variable domain (rest looked up from reference TRBV28 and TRBJ2-3): DVKVTQSSRYLVKRTGEKVFLECVQDMDHENMFWYRQDPGLGLRLIYFSYDVKMKEKGDIPEGYSVSREKKERFSLILESASTNQTSMYLCASSLGLEAGGRTDTQYFGPGTRLTVL.

In its sample, this clonotype was seen many times. The chain is built from TRBV20-1 and TRBJ2-3; 9 bases line up with TRBD2. The CDR3 covers 14 residues. Germline trimming cut 4 bases from V and 7 bases from J; bases unmatched to any gene: 9. Germline CDR1 and CDR2: DFQATT and SNEGSKA (reference sequence). For the CDR3, the DNA is TGCAGTGCTATGGGTGGGCTAGCGGGAAATACGCAGTATTTT. Encoded protein: CSAMGGLAGNTQYF.

V usage is TRBV7-9 and J usage is TRBJ2-1, with TRBD1 identical over 8 bases. Germline V gene lookup returns CDR1 SEHNR and CDR2 FQNEAQ (reference sequence). The CDR3 consists of 14 residues. V lost 5 bases and J lost 7; bases outside the gene matches: 7. The CDR3 nucleotides read TGTGCCAGCAGCAGGGGACAGGAGTCAAATGAGCAGTTCTTC. Its protein is CASSRGQESNEQFF.

This clonotype was seen repeatedly, ten times or more. This sequence joins TRBV14 and TRBJ2-1, with a possible D match to TRBD2 (6 bases). V lost 4 bases and J 2 bases, leaving 9 bases between the germline ends. CDR1 is SGHDN, CDR2 FVKESK, per germline. This CDR3 contains 14 residues. In nucleotides, the CDR3 is TGTGCCAGCAGCCTGCAGCGGGCCTACAATGAGCAGTTCTTC. This gives the protein CASSLQRAYNEQFF. Based on the CDR3 plus reference TRBV14 and TRBJ2-1, the full variable domain is EAGVTQFPSHSVIEKGQTVTLRCDPISGHDNLYWYRRVMGKEIKFLLHFVKESKQDESGMPNNRFLAERTGGTYSTLKVQPAELEDSGVYFCASSLQRAYNEQFFGPGTRLTVL.

This clonotype was recorded many times. The chain links TRBV5-1 to TRBJ2-1, with D perhaps matching TRBD2 (7 bases). Trimming left V 4 bases short and J 9 bases short, with 23 bases between. Germline values: CDR1 SGHRS, CDR2 YFSETQ. This CDR3 has 16 residues. CDR3 in amino acids: CASSLRGQASGGEQFF. CDR3 in DNA: TGCGCCAGCAGCCTGCGGGGGCAGGCTAGCGGCGGTGAGCAGTTCTTC.

The sample holds a few counts of this clonotype. The chain uses TRBV6-1 and TRBJ1-1, with 8 nucleotides matching TRBD1. The germline CDR1 and CDR2 sequences are MNHNS and SASEGT. CDR3 length equals 17 residues. Losses at the gene ends were 2 bases for V and 1 base for J; bases not matched to a gene: 9. This CDR3 reads CASSERRTGTRNTEAFF. The CDR3 coding sequence is TGTGCCAGCAGTGAACGAAGGACAGGGACAAGGAACACTGAAGCTTTCTTT.

This clonotype has ten or more counts. This rearrangement joins TRBV28 to TRBJ2-3; 9 positions agree with TRBD2. The CDR3 contains 16 residues. Germline lookup yields CDR1 MDHEN and CDR2 SYDVKM. J was trimmed by 3 bases and V by 3 bases; bases with no gene match: 7. The CDR3 DNA reads TGTGCCAGCAGTTTGTATGGCGGGAGGGCAACAGATACGCAGTATTTT. This gives the protein CASSLYGGRATDTQYF. Looking up the rest from reference TRBV28 and TRBJ2-3 gives the full variable domain: DVKVTQSSRYLVKRTGEKVFLECVQDMDHENMFWYRQDPGLGLRLIYFSYDVKMKEKGDIPEGYSVSREKKERFSLILESASTNQTSMYLCASSLYGGRATDTQYFGPGTRLTVL.

The J gene is TRBJ2-7, the V gene TRBV18, with 7 bases aligning to TRBD2. Germline V gives CDR1 KGHSH, CDR2 LQKENI. This CDR3 has 15 residues. J lost 1 base, V lost 2 bases, and 5 bases had no gene match. The CDR3 here is CASSPGGVPSYEQYV. The CDR3 DNA reads TGTGCCAGCTCACCAGGGGGGGTCCCGTCCTACGAGCAGTACGTC.

For this clonotype: A read error may produce the germline difference seen at one junction end. The chain carries TRBV20-1 and TRBJ2-2; 10 bases match TRBD2. The CDR3 length is 15 residues. Germline loops: CDR1 DFQATT, CDR2 SNEGSKA (reference sequence). CDR3 nucleotide sequence: TGCAGTGCGAGAGATAGCGGGGGGTCCGCCGGGGAGCTGTTTTTT. Translation: CSARDSGGSAGELFF.

The table lists this clonotype with many counts. The V call is TRBV3-1, the J call TRBJ2-3, with 8 positions matching TRBD2. The germline CDR1 and CDR2 sequences are LGHDT and YNNKEL (reference sequence). This CDR3 region has 16 residues. V dropped 4 bases and J dropped 5; count of bases not matched to a gene: 11. CDR3 loop: CASSPPGGLGGDTQYF. In DNA form, the CDR3 reads TGTGCCAGCAGCCCCCCGGGGGGGTTGGGGGGAGATACGCAGTATTTT.

Many counts were recorded for this clonotype. The chain couples TRBV28 to TRBJ2-3; D remains ambiguous. The CDR3 runs 15 residues. V shed 2 bases and J shed 0 bases, with 9 bases lying between them. CDR1 is MDHEN, CDR2 SYDVKM, per germline. DNA of the CDR3: TGTGCCAGCAGTTTACAAGGCTCTAGCACAGATACGCAGTATTTT. Protein sequence: CASSLQGSSTDTQYF.

The CDR3 region has the DNA TGCGCCAGCAGCCAGTCTAACCTTACAGATACGCAGTATTTT. Translated: CASSQSNLTDTQYF. The V gene is TRBV4-1, the J gene TRBJ2-3; the D is unclear. The V end was cut by 3 bases, the J end by 3 bases, with 10 bases between. The germline V gene has CDR1 MGHRA and CDR2 YSYEKL. The CDR3 length is 14 residues.

Ten or more counts support this clonotype. The rearrangement uses TRBV28 and TRBJ2-1, with a tentative D call TRBD2 (6 bases). Trimming pared 4 bases from V and 4 bases from J, leaving 14 bases between. The CDR3 is 15 amino acids. Germline assignment: CDR1 MDHEN and CDR2 SYDVKM. The CDR3 spells CASSSMEGLYNEQFF. The DNA of the CDR3 is TGTGCCAGCAGTTCAATGGAGGGTTTATACAATGAGCAGTTCTTC.

The CDR3 sequence: CASSEAAGQGRSTDTQYF. In nucleotides, the CDR3 is TGTGCCAGCAGTGAAGCGGCGGGACAGGGGAGAAGCACAGATACGCAGTATTTT. The chain links TRBV6-1 to TRBJ2-3; TRBD1 matches 10 bases. This CDR3 comprises 18 residues. Trimming cost V 0 bases and J 0 bases; bases outside gene matches: 6. The germline gives CDR1 MNHNS, CDR2 SASEGT.

This clonotype was seen repeatedly, ten times or more. This sequence joins TRBV5-1 and TRBJ1-1; a possible D gene is TRBD1 (6 bases). The length of the CDR3 is 12 residues. From germline, CDR1 is SGHRS and CDR2 YFSETQ. Between the trimmed V and J ends, which lost 4 bases and 7 bases, there was a span of 11 bases. CDR3 sequence reads: CASSPQGIEAFF. DNA for the CDR3: TGCGCCAGCAGCCCACAGGGTATTGAAGCTTTCTTT.

This clonotype turned up a few times. The chain uses TRBV5-6 and TRBJ2-2; TRBD2 matches 14 bases. In germline, CDR1 is SGHDT, CDR2 YYEEEE. The CDR3 loop spans 16 amino acids. The junction had 7 bases not matched to a gene; V was cut back by 6 bases and J by 6 bases. CDR3 sequence: CASTMRLAGGAGELFF. In DNA, the CDR3 is TGTGCCAGCACCATGAGACTAGCGGGAGGGGCCGGGGAGCTGTTTTTT.

The J gene is TRBJ1-1, the V gene TRBV14; D not certain. V lost 1 base, J lost 4 bases, and 7 bases lay in between. The V gene's germline CDR1 is SGHDN and CDR2 FVKESK. There are 13 residues in the CDR3. The CDR3 bases are TGTGCCAGCAGCCAAGGGGCGAGCACTGAAGCTTTCTTT. Amino acid sequence: CASSQGASTEAFF.

The genes are TRBV4-1 and TRBJ2-1; D possibly corresponds to TRBD2 (6 bases). The V gene's germline CDR1 is MGHRA and CDR2 YSYEKL. CDR3 length: 15 residues. The germline V and J ends were trimmed by 6 bases and 3 bases, with 15 bases remaining between them. The CDR3 loop reads CASRGLAGNYNEQFF. The CDR3 bases are TGCGCCAGCAGGGGGCTTGCGGGGAACTACAATGAGCAGTTCTTC.

This clonotype appeared many times. The chain has TRBV15 and TRBJ1-4, with TRBD1 as a possible D gene (5 bases). Trimming removed 1 base at V and 5 bases at J, with 11 bases between. The germline CDR1 and CDR2 sequences are LNHNV and YYDKDF (reference sequence). This CDR3 is built from 15 residues. This CDR3 reads CATSRARVGNEKLFF. The DNA for the CDR3 is TGTGCCACCAGCAGAGCCAGGGTGGGGAATGAAAAACTGTTTTTT. Supplemented by reference TRBV15 and TRBJ1-4, the full variable domain reads DAMVIQNPRYQVTQFGKPVTLSCSQTLNHNVMYWYQQKSSQAPKLLFHYYDKDFNNEADTPDNFQSRRPNTSFCFLDIRSPGLGDTAMYLCATSRARVGNEKLFFGSGTQLSVL.

The chain has TRBV3-1 and TRBJ2-7; 11 nucleotides agree with TRBD2. Germline-derived CDR1 and CDR2 are LGHDT and YNNKEL (reference sequence). V shed 4 bases, J shed 5 bases, and the junction held 10 bases outside the gene matches. The CDR3 is 16 residues long. The CDR3 DNA is TGTGCCAGCAGCCGACGGACTAGCGGGCCTCCCCACGAGCAGTACTTC. Translating gives CASSRRTSGPPHEQYF.

In its sample, this clonotype was seen many times. The chain employs TRBV12-3 or TRBV12-4 and TRBJ1-1; no reliable D call. The ends were cut back, 8 bases at V and 0 bases at J, with 10 bases in the middle. This CDR3 has 13 amino acids. The CDR3 coding sequence is TGTGCCAGCCTGATGACGGTGAACACTGAAGCTTTCTTT. Encoded protein: CASLMTVNTEAFF.

This clonotype was recorded a few times. The chain joins TRBV5-5 to TRBJ2-2; no definite D call. Germline CDR1 SGHKS, CDR2 YYEKEE (reference sequence). Trimming took 5 bases from V and 0 from J, leaving 8 bases between them. The CDR3 spans 14 residues. The CDR3 is CASRQTTNTGELFF. CDR3 DNA sequence: TGTGCCAGCAGACAGACAACGAACACCGGGGAGCTGTTTTTT.

J is TRBJ2-1 and V is TRBV20-1; 7 positions match TRBD2. With 0 bases clipped from V and 0 bases from J, the junction kept 8 bases outside the gene matches. This CDR3 region has 17 residues. Germline values: CDR1 DFQATT, CDR2 SNEGSKA (reference sequence). The CDR3 reads CSARDLETSHSYNEQFF. CDR3 DNA sequence: TGCAGTGCTAGAGATTTAGAGACTAGCCACTCCTACAATGAGCAGTTCTTC.

This clonotype was observed a single time. This chain joins TRBV16 and TRBJ2-7; D perhaps matches TRBD1 (7 bases). Germline CDR1 KGHSY, CDR2 FQNENV. The germline V and J ends were trimmed by 4 bases and 3 bases, with 16 bases remaining between them. The CDR3 contains 15 residues. Here the CDR3 DNA reads TGTGCCAGCAGCCGAGCCGGGACAGCGGGCTACGAGCAGTACTTC. Residues: CASSRAGTAGYEQYF.

This clonotype was counted ten times or more. V usage is TRBV5-5 and J usage is TRBJ2-7; D is unclear. The CDR3 is 13 amino acids. V was cut by 1 base and J by 3 bases, with 8 bases left in between. The V gene's germline CDR1 is SGHKS and CDR2 YYEKEE (reference sequence). The CDR3 is CASSLSADYEQYF. The CDR3 nucleotides read TGTGCCAGCAGCTTGTCCGCAGACTACGAGCAGTACTTC.

The chain has TRBV29-1 and TRBJ2-2; D is perhaps TRBD1 or TRBD2 (5 bases each). Germline V CDR1 and CDR2: SQVTM, ANQGSEA. CDR3 length: 16 amino acids. V dropped 0 bases and J dropped 5 bases, with 16 bases sitting between them. CDR3 in DNA: TGCAGCGTTGAAGATGGGGGTGGAGGTGTGACCGGGGAGCTGTTTTTT. The encoded protein is CSVEDGGGGVTGELFF.